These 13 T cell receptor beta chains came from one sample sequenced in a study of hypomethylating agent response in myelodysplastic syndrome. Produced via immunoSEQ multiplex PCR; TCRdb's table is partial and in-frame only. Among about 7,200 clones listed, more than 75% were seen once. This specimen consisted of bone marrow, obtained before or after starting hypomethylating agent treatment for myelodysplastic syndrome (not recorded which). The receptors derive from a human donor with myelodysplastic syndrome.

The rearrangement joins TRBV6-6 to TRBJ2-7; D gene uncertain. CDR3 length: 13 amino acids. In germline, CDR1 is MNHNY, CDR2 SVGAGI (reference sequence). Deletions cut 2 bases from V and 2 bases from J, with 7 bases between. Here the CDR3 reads CASSYDGTYEQYV. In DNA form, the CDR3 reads TGTGCCAGCAGTTACGACGGTACCTACGAGCAGTACGTC.

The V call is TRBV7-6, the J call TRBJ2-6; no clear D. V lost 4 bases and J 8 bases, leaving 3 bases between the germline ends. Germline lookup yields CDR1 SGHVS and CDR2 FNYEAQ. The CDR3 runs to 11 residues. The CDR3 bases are TGTGCCAGCAGCTCAACCAACGTCCTGACTTTC. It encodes CASSSTNVLTF. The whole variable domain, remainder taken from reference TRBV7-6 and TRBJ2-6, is GAGVSQSPRYKVTKRGQDVALRCDPISGHVSLYWYRQALGQGPEFLTYFNYEAQQDKSGLPNDRFSAERPEGSISTLTIQRTEQRDSAMYRCASSSTNVLTFGAGSRLTVL.

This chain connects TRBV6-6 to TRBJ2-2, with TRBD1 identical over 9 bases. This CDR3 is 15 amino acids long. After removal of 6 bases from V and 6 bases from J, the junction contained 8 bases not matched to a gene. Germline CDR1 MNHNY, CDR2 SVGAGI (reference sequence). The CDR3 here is CASSPDRGWAGELFF. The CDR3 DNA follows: TGTGCCAGCAGCCCAGACAGGGGGTGGGCCGGGGAGCTGTTTTTT.

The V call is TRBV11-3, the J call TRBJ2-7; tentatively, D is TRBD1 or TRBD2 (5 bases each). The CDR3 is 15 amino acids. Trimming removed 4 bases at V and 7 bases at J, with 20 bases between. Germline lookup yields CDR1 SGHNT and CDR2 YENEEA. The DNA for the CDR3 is TGTGCCAGCAGCTACGCGCACGGGACCTTGGGGGAGCAGTACTTC. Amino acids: CASSYAHGTLGEQYF.

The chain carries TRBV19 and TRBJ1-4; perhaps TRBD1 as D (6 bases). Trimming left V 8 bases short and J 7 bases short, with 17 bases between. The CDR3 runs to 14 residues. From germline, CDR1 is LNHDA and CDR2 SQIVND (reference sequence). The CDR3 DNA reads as TGTGCCAGTGCCTCGGGGGGGGCTGGTGAAAAACTGTTTTTT. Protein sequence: CASASGGAGEKLFF.

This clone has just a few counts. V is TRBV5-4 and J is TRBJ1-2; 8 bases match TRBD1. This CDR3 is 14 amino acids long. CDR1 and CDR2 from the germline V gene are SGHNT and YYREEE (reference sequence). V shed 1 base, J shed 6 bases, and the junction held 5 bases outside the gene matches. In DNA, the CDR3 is TGTGCCAGCAGCTTGACAGGGGGTGGGGATGGCTACACCTTC. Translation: CASSLTGGGDGYTF.

The CDR3 nucleotides read TGCGCCAGCAGCCGTGACAGGGGGAACACCGGGGAGCTGTTTTTT. It codes for CASSRDRGNTGELFF. The rearrangement joins TRBV5-1 to TRBJ2-2, with 8 bases matching TRBD1. V shed 4 bases, J shed 1 base, and the junction held 3 bases outside the gene matches. Germline V lookup: CDR1 SGHRS, CDR2 YFSETQ. This CDR3 is built from 15 residues.

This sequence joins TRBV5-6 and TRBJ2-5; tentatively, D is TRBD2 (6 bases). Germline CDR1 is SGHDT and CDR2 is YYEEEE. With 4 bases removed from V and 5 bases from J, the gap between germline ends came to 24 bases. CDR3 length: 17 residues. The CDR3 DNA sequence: TGTGCCAGCAGCCCGACCCTTAGCGGCCCACAGAGGGAGACCCAGTACTTC. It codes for CASSPTLSGPQRETQYF.

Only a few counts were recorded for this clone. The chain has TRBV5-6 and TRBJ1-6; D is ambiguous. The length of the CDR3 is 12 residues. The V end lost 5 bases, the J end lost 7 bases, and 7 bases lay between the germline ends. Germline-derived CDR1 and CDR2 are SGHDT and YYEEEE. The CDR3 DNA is TGTGCCAGCAGAACGACAAATTCACCCCTCCACTTT. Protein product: CASRTTNSPLHF.

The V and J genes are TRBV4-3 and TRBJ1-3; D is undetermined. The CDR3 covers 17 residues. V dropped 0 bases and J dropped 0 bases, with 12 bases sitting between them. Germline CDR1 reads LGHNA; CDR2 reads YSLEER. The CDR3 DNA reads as TGCGCCAGCAGCCAAGATGGATCAGAAATCTCTGGAAACACCATATATTTT. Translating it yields CASSQDGSEISGNTIYF.

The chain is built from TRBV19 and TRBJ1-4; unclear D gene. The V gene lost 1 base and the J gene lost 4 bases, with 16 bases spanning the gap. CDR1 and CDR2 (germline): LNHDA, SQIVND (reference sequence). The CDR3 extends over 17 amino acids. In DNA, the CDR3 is TGTGCCAGTAGTATAGCCGGGCGGCGCATCAGTAATGAAAAACTGTTTTTT. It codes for CASSIAGRRISNEKLFF. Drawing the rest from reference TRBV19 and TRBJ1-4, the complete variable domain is DGGITQSPKYLFRKEGQNVTLSCEQNLNHDAMYWYRQDPGQGLRLIYYSQIVNDFQKGDIAEGYSVSREKKESFPLTVTSAQKNPTAFYLCASSIAGRRISNEKLFFGSGTQLSVL.

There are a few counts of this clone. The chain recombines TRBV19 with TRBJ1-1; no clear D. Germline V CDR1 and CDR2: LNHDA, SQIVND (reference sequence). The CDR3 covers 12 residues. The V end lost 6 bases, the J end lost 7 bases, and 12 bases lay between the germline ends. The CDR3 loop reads CASRFGLGEAFF. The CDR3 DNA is TGTGCCAGTAGATTCGGGCTTGGTGAAGCTTTCTTT. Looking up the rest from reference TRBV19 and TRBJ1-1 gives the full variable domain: DGGITQSPKYLFRKEGQNVTLSCEQNLNHDAMYWYRQDPGQGLRLIYYSQIVNDFQKGDIAEGYSVSREKKESFPLTVTSAQKNPTAFYLCASRFGLGEAFFGQGTRLTVV.

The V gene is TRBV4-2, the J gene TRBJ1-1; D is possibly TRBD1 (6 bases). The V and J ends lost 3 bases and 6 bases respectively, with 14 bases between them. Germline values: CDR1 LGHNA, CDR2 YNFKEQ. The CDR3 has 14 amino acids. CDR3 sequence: CASSHPQGYAEAFF. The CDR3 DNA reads TGTGCCAGCAGCCATCCACAGGGCTACGCTGAAGCTTTCTTT.